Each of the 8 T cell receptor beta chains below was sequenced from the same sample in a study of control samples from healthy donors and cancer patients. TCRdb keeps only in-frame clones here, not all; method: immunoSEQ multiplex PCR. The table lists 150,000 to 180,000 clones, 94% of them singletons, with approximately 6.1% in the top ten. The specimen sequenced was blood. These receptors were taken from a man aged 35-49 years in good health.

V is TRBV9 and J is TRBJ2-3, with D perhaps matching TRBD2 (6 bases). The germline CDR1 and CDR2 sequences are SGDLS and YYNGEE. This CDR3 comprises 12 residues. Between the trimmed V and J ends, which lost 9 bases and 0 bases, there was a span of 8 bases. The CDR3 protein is CATSGSTDTQYF. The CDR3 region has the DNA TGTGCCACGAGCGGGAGCACAGATACGCAGTATTTT.

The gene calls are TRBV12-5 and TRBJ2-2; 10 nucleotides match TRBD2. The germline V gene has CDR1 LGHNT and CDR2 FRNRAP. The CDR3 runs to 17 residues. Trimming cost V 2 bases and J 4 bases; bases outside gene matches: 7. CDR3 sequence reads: CASGLTGLAELTGELFF. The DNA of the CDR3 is TGTGCTAGTGGTTTGACCGGACTAGCGGAACTCACCGGGGAGCTGTTTTTT.

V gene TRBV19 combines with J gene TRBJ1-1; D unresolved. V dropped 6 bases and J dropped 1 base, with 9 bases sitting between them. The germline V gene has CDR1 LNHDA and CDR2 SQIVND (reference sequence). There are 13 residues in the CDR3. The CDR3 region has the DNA TGTGCCAGTAGCTCGCTATGGAACACTGAAGCTTTCTTT. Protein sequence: CASSSLWNTEAFF. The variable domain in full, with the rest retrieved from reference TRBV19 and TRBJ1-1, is DGGITQSPKYLFRKEGQNVTLSCEQNLNHDAMYWYRQDPGQGLRLIYYSQIVNDFQKGDIAEGYSVSREKKESFPLTVTSAQKNPTAFYLCASSSLWNTEAFFGQGTRLTVV.

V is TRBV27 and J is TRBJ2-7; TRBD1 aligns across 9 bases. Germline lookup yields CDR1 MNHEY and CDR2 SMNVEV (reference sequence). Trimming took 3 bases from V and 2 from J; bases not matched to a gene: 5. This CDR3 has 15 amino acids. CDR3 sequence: CASSLRQGGPYEQYF. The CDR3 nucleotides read TGTGCCAGCAGTTTGAGACAGGGGGGCCCCTACGAGCAGTACTTC.

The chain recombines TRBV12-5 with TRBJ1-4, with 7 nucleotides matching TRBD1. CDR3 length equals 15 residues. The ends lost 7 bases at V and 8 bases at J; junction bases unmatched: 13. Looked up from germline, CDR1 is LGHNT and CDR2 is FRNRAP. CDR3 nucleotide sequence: TGTGCTAGTGAGTCAACCGGGCAGGGGGTCGAAAAACTGTTTTTT. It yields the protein CASESTGQGVEKLFF.

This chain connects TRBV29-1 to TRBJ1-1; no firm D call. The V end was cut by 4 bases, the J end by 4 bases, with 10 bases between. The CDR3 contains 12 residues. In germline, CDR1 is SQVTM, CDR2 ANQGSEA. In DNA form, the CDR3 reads TGCAGCGTTGGGCAGGACCTCACTGAAGCTTTCTTT. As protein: CSVGQDLTEAFF. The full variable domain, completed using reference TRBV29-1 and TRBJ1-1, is SAVISQKPSRDICQRGTSLTIQCQVDSQVTMMFWYRQQPGQSLTLIATANQGSEATYESGFVIDKFPISRPNLTFSTLTVSNMSPEDSSIYLCSVGQDLTEAFFGQGTRLTVV.

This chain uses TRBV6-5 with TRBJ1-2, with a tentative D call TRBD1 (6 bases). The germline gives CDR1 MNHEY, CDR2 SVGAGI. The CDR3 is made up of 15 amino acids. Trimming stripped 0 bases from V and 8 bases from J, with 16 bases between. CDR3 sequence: CASSYSARGAGGYTF. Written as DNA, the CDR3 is TGTGCCAGCAGTTACTCGGCCCGGGGGGCAGGAGGCTACACCTTC.

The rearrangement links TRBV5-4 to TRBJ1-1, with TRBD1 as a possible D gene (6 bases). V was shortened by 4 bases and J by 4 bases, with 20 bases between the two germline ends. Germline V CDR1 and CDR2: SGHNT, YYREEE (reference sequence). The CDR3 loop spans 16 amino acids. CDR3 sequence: CASSPRVGGTGTEAFF. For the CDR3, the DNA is TGTGCCAGCAGCCCCCGGGTAGGGGGGACGGGCACTGAAGCTTTCTTT.